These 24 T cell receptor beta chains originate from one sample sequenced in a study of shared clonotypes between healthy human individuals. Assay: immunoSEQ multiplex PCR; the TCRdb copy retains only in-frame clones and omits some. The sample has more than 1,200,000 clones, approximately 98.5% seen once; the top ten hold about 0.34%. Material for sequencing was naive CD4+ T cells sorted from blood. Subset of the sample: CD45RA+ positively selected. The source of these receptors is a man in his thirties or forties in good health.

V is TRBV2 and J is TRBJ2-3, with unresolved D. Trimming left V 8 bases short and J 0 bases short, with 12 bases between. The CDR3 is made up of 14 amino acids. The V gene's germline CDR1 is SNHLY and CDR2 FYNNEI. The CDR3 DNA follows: TGTGCCAGCGGCAACACATTCAGCACAGATACGCAGTATTTT. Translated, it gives CASGNTFSTDTQYF.

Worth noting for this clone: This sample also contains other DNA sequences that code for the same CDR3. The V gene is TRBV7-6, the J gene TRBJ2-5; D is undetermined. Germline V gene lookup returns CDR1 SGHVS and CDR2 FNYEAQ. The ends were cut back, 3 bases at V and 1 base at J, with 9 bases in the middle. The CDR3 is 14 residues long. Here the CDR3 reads CASSLSRAQETQYF. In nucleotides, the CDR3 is TGTGCCAGCAGCTTGAGTCGTGCCCAAGAGACCCAGTACTTC. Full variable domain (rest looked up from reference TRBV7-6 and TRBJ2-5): GAGVSQSPRYKVTKRGQDVALRCDPISGHVSLYWYRQALGQGPEFLTYFNYEAQQDKSGLPNDRFSAERPEGSISTLTIQRTEQRDSAMYRCASSLSRAQETQYFGPGTRLLVL.

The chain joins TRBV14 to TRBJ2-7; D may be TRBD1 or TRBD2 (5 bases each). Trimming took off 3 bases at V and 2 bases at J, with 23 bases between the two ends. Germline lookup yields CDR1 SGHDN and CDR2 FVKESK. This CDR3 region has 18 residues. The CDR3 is CASSQRSAPGRKTYEQYF. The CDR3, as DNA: TGTGCCAGCAGCCAGAGATCCGCTCCGGGACGGAAAACCTACGAGCAGTACTTC.

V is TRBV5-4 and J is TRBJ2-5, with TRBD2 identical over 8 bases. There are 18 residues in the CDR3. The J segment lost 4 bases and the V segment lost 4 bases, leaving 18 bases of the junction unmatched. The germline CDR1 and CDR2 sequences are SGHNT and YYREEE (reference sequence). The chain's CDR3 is CASSPVGSGKSRGETQYF. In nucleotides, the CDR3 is TGTGCCAGCAGCCCAGTCGGTAGCGGGAAGTCCCGGGGAGAGACCCAGTACTTC.

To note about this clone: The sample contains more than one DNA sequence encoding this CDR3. The CDR3 reads CASSPGGGTDTQYF. The CDR3 DNA reads as TGCGCCAGCAGCCCTGGAGGAGGCACAGATACGCAGTATTTT. The chain combines TRBV5-1 with TRBJ2-3; D may be TRBD2 (5 bases). V lost 4 bases and J lost 1, with 10 bases in between. CDR3 length equals 14 residues. Germline values: CDR1 SGHRS, CDR2 YFSETQ.

DNA for the CDR3: TGTGCCAGTAGTCTGCAGGTTTATAGCAATCAGCCCCAGCATTTT. Protein product: CASSLQVYSNQPQHF. The V and J genes are TRBV19 and TRBJ1-5; D unclear. Trimming took off 5 bases at V and 0 bases at J, with 11 bases between the two ends. The CDR3 contains 15 residues. Germline V gene data show CDR1 as LNHDA and CDR2 as SQIVND (reference sequence).

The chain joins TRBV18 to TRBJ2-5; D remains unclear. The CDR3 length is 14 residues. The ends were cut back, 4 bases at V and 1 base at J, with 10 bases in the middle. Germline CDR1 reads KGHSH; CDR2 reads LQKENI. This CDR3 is CASSQEVGQETQYF. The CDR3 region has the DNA TGTGCCAGCTCACAAGAGGTGGGCCAAGAGACCCAGTACTTC. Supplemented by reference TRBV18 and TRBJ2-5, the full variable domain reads NAGVMQNPRHLVRRRGQEARLRCSPMKGHSHVYWYRQLPEEGLKFMVYLQKENIIDESGMPKERFSAEFPKEGPSILRIQQVVRGDSAAYFCASSQEVGQETQYFGPGTRLLVL.

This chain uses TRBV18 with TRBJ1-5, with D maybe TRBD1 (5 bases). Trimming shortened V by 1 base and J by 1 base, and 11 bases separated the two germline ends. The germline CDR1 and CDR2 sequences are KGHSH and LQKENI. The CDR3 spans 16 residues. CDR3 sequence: CASSPREGLSNQPQHF. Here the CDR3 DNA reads TGTGCCAGCTCACCACGAGAGGGGTTGAGCAATCAGCCCCAGCATTTT.

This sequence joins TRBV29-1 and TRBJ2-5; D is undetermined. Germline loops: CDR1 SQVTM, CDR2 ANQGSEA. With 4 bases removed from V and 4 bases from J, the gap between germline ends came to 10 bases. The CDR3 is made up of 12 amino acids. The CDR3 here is CSVGPRTETQYF. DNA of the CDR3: TGCAGCGTTGGACCCCGCACAGAGACCCAGTACTTC.

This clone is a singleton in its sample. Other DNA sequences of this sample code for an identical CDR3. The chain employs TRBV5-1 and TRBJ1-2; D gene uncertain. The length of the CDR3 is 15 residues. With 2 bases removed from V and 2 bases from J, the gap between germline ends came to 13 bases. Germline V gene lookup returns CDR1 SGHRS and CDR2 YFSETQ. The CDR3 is CASSLSPGGNYGYTF. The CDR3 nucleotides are TGCGCCAGCAGCTTATCTCCGGGAGGCAACTATGGCTACACCTTC.

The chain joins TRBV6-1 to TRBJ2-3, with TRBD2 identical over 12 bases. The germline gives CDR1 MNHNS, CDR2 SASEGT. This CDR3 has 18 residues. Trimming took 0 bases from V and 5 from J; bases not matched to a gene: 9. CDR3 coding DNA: TGTGCCAGCAGTGAAGCGCTTAGGACTAGCGGGAAGGTAGATACGCAGTATTTT. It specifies CASSEALRTSGKVDTQYF.

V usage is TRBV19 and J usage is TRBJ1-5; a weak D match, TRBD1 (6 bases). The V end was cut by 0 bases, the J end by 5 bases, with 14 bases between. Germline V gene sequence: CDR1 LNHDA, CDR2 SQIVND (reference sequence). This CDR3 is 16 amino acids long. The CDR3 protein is CASSIDTTGYYQPQHF. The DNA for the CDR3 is TGTGCCAGTAGTATAGATACGACAGGATACTATCAGCCCCAGCATTTT.

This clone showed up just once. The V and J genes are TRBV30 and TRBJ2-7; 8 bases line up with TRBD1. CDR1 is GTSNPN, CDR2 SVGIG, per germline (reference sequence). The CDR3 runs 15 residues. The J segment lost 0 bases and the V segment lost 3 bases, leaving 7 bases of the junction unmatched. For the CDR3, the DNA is TGTGCCTGGAGGGACGACAGGGGCAACTCCTACGAGCAGTACTTC. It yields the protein CAWRDDRGNSYEQYF.

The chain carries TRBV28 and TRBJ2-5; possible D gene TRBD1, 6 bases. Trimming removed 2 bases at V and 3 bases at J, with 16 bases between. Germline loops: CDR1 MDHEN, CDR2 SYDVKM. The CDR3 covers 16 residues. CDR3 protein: CASSLIQGPIEETQYF. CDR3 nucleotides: TGTGCCAGCAGTTTAATCCAGGGGCCTATAGAAGAGACCCAGTACTTC.

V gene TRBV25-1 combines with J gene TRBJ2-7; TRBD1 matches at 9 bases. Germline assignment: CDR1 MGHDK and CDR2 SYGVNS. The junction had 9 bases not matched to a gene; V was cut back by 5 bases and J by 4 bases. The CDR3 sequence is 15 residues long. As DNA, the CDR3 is TGTGCCAGCAGTAAATCCGGGACAGGGACGTACGAGCAGTACTTC. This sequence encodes CASSKSGTGTYEQYF.

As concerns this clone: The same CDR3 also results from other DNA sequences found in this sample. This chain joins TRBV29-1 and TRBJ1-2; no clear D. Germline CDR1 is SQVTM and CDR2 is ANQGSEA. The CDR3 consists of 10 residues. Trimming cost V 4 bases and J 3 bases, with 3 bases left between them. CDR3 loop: CSVADYGYTF. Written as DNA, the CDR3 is TGCAGCGTTGCGGACTATGGCTACACCTTC. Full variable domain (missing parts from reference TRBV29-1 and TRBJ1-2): SAVISQKPSRDICQRGTSLTIQCQVDSQVTMMFWYRQQPGQSLTLIATANQGSEATYESGFVIDKFPISRPNLTFSTLTVSNMSPEDSSIYLCSVADYGYTFGSGTRLTVV.

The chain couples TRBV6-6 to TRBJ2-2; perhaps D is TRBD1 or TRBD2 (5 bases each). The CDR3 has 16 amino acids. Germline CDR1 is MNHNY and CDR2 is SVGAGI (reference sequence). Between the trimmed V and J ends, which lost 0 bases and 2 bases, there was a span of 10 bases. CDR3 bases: TGTGCCAGCAGTTACTCTTGGGGGAGAAACACCGGGGAGCTGTTTTTT. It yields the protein CASSYSWGRNTGELFF.

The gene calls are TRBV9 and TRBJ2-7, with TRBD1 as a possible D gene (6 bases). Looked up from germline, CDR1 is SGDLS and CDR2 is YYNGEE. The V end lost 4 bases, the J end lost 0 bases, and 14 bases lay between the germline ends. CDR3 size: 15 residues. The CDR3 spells CASSSSLTGSYEQYF. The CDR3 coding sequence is TGTGCCAGCAGCTCCAGCCTGACAGGCTCCTACGAGCAGTACTTC.

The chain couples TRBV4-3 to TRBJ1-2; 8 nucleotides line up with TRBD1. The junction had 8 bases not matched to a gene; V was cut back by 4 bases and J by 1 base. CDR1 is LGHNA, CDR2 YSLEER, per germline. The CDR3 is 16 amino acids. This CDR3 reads CASSRVPTGDNYGYTF. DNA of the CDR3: TGCGCCAGCAGCCGGGTCCCGACAGGGGATAACTATGGCTACACCTTC.

Here the CDR3 DNA reads TGCAGCGTTGGGGCCTTCGGGTACTTC. This encodes CSVGAFGYF. The chain combines TRBV29-1 with TRBJ2-7; no clear D. This CDR3 contains 9 residues. Trimming stripped 4 bases from V and 12 bases from J, with 10 bases between. The V gene's germline CDR1 is SQVTM and CDR2 ANQGSEA.

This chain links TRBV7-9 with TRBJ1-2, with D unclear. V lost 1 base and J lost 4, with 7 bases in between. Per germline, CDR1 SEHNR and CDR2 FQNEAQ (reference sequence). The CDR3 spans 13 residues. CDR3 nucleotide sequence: TGTGCCAGCAGCTTAGGGGTCCTCTATGGCTACACCTTC. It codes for CASSLGVLYGYTF.

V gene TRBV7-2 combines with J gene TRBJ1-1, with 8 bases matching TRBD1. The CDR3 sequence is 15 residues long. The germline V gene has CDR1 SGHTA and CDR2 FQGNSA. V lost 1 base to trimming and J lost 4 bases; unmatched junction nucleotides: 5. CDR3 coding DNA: TGTGCCAGCAGCTTAGAAATAACAGGGGGCACTGAAGCTTTCTTT. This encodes CASSLEITGGTEAFF.

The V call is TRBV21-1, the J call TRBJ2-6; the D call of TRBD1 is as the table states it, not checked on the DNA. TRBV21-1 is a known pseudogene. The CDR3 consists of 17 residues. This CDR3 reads CASSSSQAHSGANVLTF. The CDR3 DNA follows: TGTGCCAGCAGCAGCTCACAGGCCCACTCTGGGGCCAACGTCCTGACTTTC.

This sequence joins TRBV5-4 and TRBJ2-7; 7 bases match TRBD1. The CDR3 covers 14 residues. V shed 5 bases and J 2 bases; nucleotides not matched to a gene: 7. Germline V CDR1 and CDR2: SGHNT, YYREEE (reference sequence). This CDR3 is CASSRDSETYEQYF. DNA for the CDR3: TGTGCCAGCAGTCGGGACAGTGAGACCTACGAGCAGTACTTC. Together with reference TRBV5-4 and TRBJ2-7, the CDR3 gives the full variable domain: ETGVTQSPTHLIKTRGQQVTLRCSSQSGHNTVSWYQQALGQGPQFIFQYYREEENGRGNFPPRFSGLQFPNYSSELNVNALELDDSALYLCASSRDSETYEQYFGPGTRLTVT.